This T cell receptor (beta chain) was captured by sequencing in a study of shared T cell receptors in the human thymus. Germline-derived CDR1 and CDR2 are LGHNA and YSLEER. Trimming took off 2 bases at V and 2 bases at J, with 12 bases between the two ends. The length of the CDR3 is 15 residues. This clone occurred a few times. Libraries were prepared by immunoSEQ multiplex PCR; TCRdb keeps only in-frame clonotypes and omits some of them. This sample carries about 500,000 clones, about four fifths of them seen once, and the ten largest clones take less than 0.015%. The same data also went into a second study, on human thymus T cells. That work contributes: Donation was from healthy Finnish infants who were having corrective surgery that addressed congenital heart defects. Resected material from corrective heart surgery provided the thymus tissue analysed. Gene usage (both V and J) appeared biased in thymic and blood repertoires. Thymic repertoires from unrelated individuals overlapped highly, related research reported.

This chain links TRBV4-3 with TRBJ1-2; no firm D call. Sequencing used thymocytes. The receptor's source is a boy under three years old with a congenital heart defect. This CDR3 reads CASSQKRGPNYGYTF. CDR3 bases: TGCGCCAGCAGCCAAAAGAGAGGGCCGAACTATGGCTACACCTTC.